This T cell receptor (beta chain) was captured by sequencing in a study of siplizumab effects on memory and regulatory T cells. Findings of the study overall: The authors mapped only a minor fraction of alloreactive clones to unstimulated subsets.

Germline CDR1 SGHRS, CDR2 YFSETQ. This CDR3 comprises 15 residues. For every sample, 100,000 or so TCR templates were assayed. Clones were sequenced by immunoSEQ multiplex PCR, and TCRdb holds only the in-frame ones, with some missing. The sample has around 100,000 clones, 94% seen once. The table lists this clone with a count of one. Its antigen is not identified. This TCR was recovered from a human donor in good health. The chain links TRBV5-1 to TRBJ2-5; 7 bases line up with TRBD2. The end of the DNA fits TRBJ2-7 better, so the J call may be wrong. Sequenced material: non-Treg CD4+ T cells sorted from blood. The CDR3: CASSLDAGEWDEQYF. The DNA of the CDR3 is TGCGCCAGCAGCTTGGATGCGGGGGAGTGGGACGAGCAGTACTTC.